The entry below describes one T cell receptor beta chain. What it binds is not known. The germline V gene encodes CDR1 SEHNR and CDR2 FQNEAQ (reference sequence). The CDR3 contains 14 residues. This sample is drawn from a study of T cells expressing NK-cell markers. Points from the study as a whole: Six of the donors carried dominant NKG2C+ clonotypes that took up 1.0-7.0% of their CD8+ T cells. Nothing established the HCMV specificity of expanded NKG2C+ T cell clones.

For each CDR3 protein, TCRdb gives one entry from its re-call of the 5' RACE reads, without DNA. The sample table includes 300,000 to 500,000 distinct CDR3 sequences. The source of this sequence is a woman aged 50 to 60 in good health. Source material: blood T cells: a sorted CD56 or NKG2C T cell subset, CD4+ or CD8+ T cells, or bulk PBMC T cells (not recorded which). This rearrangement joins TRBV7-9 to TRBJ2-3; TCRdb's D call, TRBD1, is unchecked because there is no DNA. This chain's CDR3 is CASRRAQGWNTQYF.